The present entry profiles one TCR beta chain with its context. Its antigen is still unknown. The data stem from a study of response to subunit inactivated influenza vaccine. Whole-study findings and limits: T cells newly recruited by each seasonal influenza vaccination are few, the authors suggested.

There are 14 residues in the CDR3. From germline, CDR1 is SGHTA and CDR2 FQGNSA. V was clipped by 1 base and J by 6 bases, with 12 bases between them. MiXCR, run by TCRdb on the RT-PCR reads, gives a single entry per CDR3 protein. Among roughly 570,000 distinct CDR3 sequences listed, 11% to 15% were seen once. This specimen was PBMCs from blood, taken about 13 days after vaccination. This chain links TRBV7-2 with TRBJ1-1; D not certain. This TCR was sampled from a man between 45 and 60 years old who received an inactivated influenza vaccine. Here the CDR3 DNA reads TGTGCCAGCAGCTTAGATCCGGGTTTGCCTGAAGCTTTCTTT. Its translation is CASSLDPGLPEAFF.